The rows below give T cell receptor beta chains drawn from one sample of a study of T cell changes during pregnancy in multiple sclerosis. The assay was immunoSEQ multiplex PCR, and TCRdb's table has in-frame clones only and misses some. The table has around 50,000 clones, around 90% seen once; the top ten hold 0.45% to 0.6%. The starting material was CD4+ T cells from peripheral blood mononuclear cells, obtained in the third trimester of pregnancy. Receptors were obtained from a female donor with multiple sclerosis, enrolled in a pregnancy study. The CDR3 runs from the conserved cysteine through the conserved F or W. The D gene is left open where the match is weak. The size entry is marked missing in some rows and otherwise reads once, few, many or a size class.

V gene,CDR3 length,clone size,J gene,D gene,CDR3 protein,CDR3 DNA
TRBV5-1,14,NA,TRBJ2-2,NA,CASSLAGNGGELFF,TGCGCCAGCAGCTTGGCGGGAAACGGCGGGGAGCTGTTTTTT
TRBV7-9,16,few,TRBJ1-2,NA,CASSKRRQGKEYGYTF,TGTGCCAGCAGCAAACGGCGCCAGGGAAAGGAGTATGGCTACACCTTC
TRBV9,15,NA,TRBJ1-1,NA,CASSGGLKLNTEAFF,TGTGCCAGCAGCGGCGGTCTGAAACTGAACACTGAAGCTTTCTTT
TRBV7-7,14,NA,TRBJ2-1,TRBD1,CASPGLKDRGIPFF,TGTGCTAGCCCGGGTCTCAAGGACAGGGGTATCCCGTTCTTC
TRBV7-2,15,NA,TRBJ1-6,NA,CASSRLLDSYSPLHF,TGTGCCAGCAGCCGCCTTCTGGACAGCTATTCACCCCTCCACTTT
TRBV5-1,13,NA,TRBJ1-1,NA,CASADRKSTEAFF,TGCGCCAGCGCCGACAGAAAAAGCACTGAAGCTTTCTTT
TRBV2,16,NA,TRBJ2-1,TRBD2,CASSGLAGGSYNEQFF,TGTGCCAGCAGTGGACTAGCGGGGGGCTCCTACAATGAGCAGTTCTTC
TRBV7-8,16,NA,TRBJ1-2,TRBD1,CASSLSRDRVSYGYTF,TGTGCCAGCAGCTTGTCCCGGGACAGGGTCTCCTATGGCTACACCTTC
TRBV30,14,once,TRBJ2-5,NA,CAWRTPGEKETQYF,TGTGCCTGGAGGACCCCAGGGGAGAAGGAGACCCAGTACTTC
TRBV2,15,NA,TRBJ2-1,TRBD1,CASRTGTGVGNEQFF,TGTGCCAGCAGAACCGGGACAGGGGTGGGTAATGAGCAGTTCTTC
TRBV15,15,NA,TRBJ2-1,NA,CATSRTGGGYNEQFF,TGTGCCACCAGCAGAACAGGGGGGGGGTACAATGAGCAGTTCTTC